A single sample is the source of the 3 T cell receptor beta chains below, sequenced in a study of CD8 T cells in ankylosing spondylitis. TCRdb reprocessed the 5' RACE reads via MiXCR and lists one record per CDR3 protein. The sample shows more than 150,000 distinct CDR3 sequences, roughly 18% of them seen only once. The specimen was blood, either unsorted or a sorted T cell fraction (not recorded which). The receptor set was obtained from a male donor under 30 with ankylosing spondylitis or in good health (not recorded which).

This clonotype was detected many times. CDR3 in DNA: TGTGCCAGCACCGCATGGGCGGAATCCGGGGAGCTGTTTTTT. It is translated as CASTAWAESGELFF. The chain uses TRBV12-3 or TRBV12-4 and TRBJ2-2; unclear D gene. The CDR3 has 14 residues. V shed 7 bases and J shed 6 bases, with 15 bases lying between them.

This clonotype was counted many times. V is TRBV7-2 and J is TRBJ1-6; D not resolved. The CDR3 covers 15 residues. CDR1 is SGHTA, CDR2 FQGNSA, per germline. V was cut by 1 base and J by 5 bases, with 9 bases left in between. For the CDR3, the DNA is TGTGCCAGCAGCTTAGAATCAGGACATAATTCACCCCTCCACTTT. Amino acid sequence: CASSLESGHNSPLHF.

The sample holds many counts of this clonotype. The chain combines TRBV3-1 with TRBJ2-5; TRBD2 matches 13 bases. The CDR3 sequence is 14 residues long. CDR1 is LGHDT, CDR2 YNNKEL, per germline (reference sequence). V gave up 2 bases and J gave up 8 bases; unmatched junction bases: 2. The CDR3 protein is CASSQRTSGRTQYF. The CDR3 coding sequence is TGTGCCAGCAGCCAAAGGACTAGCGGGAGAACCCAGTACTTC.